This T cell receptor (beta chain) was sequenced for a study of blood T cell repertoires in COVID-19. This table comes from immunoSEQ multiplex PCR, and its TCRdb copy is limited to in-frame clones, with some not included. Of 100,000 or so clones detected, about three quarters appear once; the ten largest clones hold roughly 21%. The CDR3 spans 16 residues. The ends were cut back, 3 bases at V and 4 bases at J, with 18 bases in the middle. Germline V gene sequence: CDR1 LNHDA, CDR2 SQIVND (reference sequence). The sample consisted of peripheral blood. The genes are TRBV19 and TRBJ2-5; the D gene is possibly TRBD2 (7 bases). The receptor comes from a woman in her seventies with acute or convalescent COVID-19. The CDR3, as DNA: TGTGCCAGTAGTATCGGGCGCGGGGGCAGAAGAGAGACCCAGTACTTC. It is translated as CASSIGRGGRRETQYF.